Below, 8 T cell receptor beta chains from the same sample are listed, as sequenced in a study of blood T cells in healthy people across ages. PCR was performed a second time for about 7 to 11 cycles using a sample-barcoded 5' primer and a J-beta primer mix. MiXCR, applied by TCRdb to the 5' RACE reads, yields one record per CDR3 protein. The table lists roughly 1,100,000 distinct CDR3 sequences, 20% to 25% of them singletons, with less than 0.85% in the top ten. Another study also made use of these data, one on T cells of mothers and their children.

Sequencing input: blood. Every receptor here comes from a girl aged 2-10 years in good health.

This clonotype was counted between two and nine times. The CDR3 coding sequence is TGCGCCAGCAGCTGGGAGGGACCTGGCTATGGCTACACCTTC. Translation: CASSWEGPGYGYTF. The rearrangement uses TRBV4-3 and TRBJ1-2, with D tentatively TRBD1 (5 bases). Trimming took 5 bases from V and 4 from J, leaving 14 bases between them. CDR3 length: 14 residues. Per the germline V gene, CDR1 is LGHNA and CDR2 is YSLEER.

This clonotype was observed a few times. The rearrangement links TRBV12-5 to TRBJ1-2; the D gene is possibly TRBD1 (6 bases). Deletions cut 0 bases from V and 8 bases from J, with 10 bases between. The CDR3 length is 13 residues. CDR1 and CDR2 (germline): LGHNT, FRNRAP. The chain's CDR3 is CASGLVGGSGYTF. In DNA, the CDR3 is TGTGCTAGTGGTTTGGTAGGGGGATCCGGCTACACCTTC.

This clonotype was recorded a few times. V and J are TRBV6-2 or TRBV6-3 and TRBJ1-5; D unresolved. V lost 7 bases, J lost 2 bases, and 12 bases lay in between. Germline lookup yields CDR1 MNHEY and CDR2 SVGEGT. The CDR3 sequence is 14 residues long. The chain's CDR3 is CASNPHQGNQPQHF. The CDR3 region has the DNA TGTGCCAGCAACCCTCACCAGGGCAATCAGCCCCAGCATTTT.

This rearrangement joins TRBV7-8 to TRBJ1-4; D possibly corresponds to TRBD1 (5 bases). The CDR3 has 15 amino acids. Between the trimmed V and J ends, which lost 5 bases and 4 bases, there was a span of 14 bases. Germline V gene lookup returns CDR1 SGHVS and CDR2 FQNEAQ. The CDR3 spells CASSQTEGFNEKLFF. DNA of the CDR3: TGTGCCAGCAGCCAAACCGAGGGGTTTAATGAAAAACTGTTTTTT.

This clonotype was detected only a few times. This chain joins TRBV20-1 and TRBJ2-2; 7 positions agree with TRBD2. From germline, CDR1 is DFQATT and CDR2 SNEGSKA (reference sequence). This CDR3 is built from 15 residues. The V and J ends lost 6 bases and 0 bases, in that order; junction bases with no gene match: 7. CDR3 amino acids: CSAITSEPNTGELFF. The CDR3 region has the DNA TGCAGTGCCATCACTAGCGAACCGAACACCGGGGAGCTGTTTTTT.

This clonotype was observed a handful of times. The rearrangement uses TRBV15 and TRBJ2-1; 10 bases align to TRBD2. This CDR3 spans 17 amino acids. Germline V gene sequence: CDR1 LNHNV, CDR2 YYDKDF (reference sequence). Trimming cost V 3 bases and J 3 bases; bases outside gene matches: 8. The DNA for the CDR3 is TGTGCCACCAGCAGGGGCTGGACTAGCGGTTTCTACAATGAGCAGTTCTTC. Translating it yields CATSRGWTSGFYNEQFF.

The chain carries TRBV12-3 or TRBV12-4 and TRBJ1-3; D is undetermined. The V and J ends lost 11 bases and 4 bases respectively, with 15 bases between them. This CDR3 region has 13 residues. The CDR3 DNA follows: TGTGCCTATCAATGGGGTTCAGGAAACACCATATATTTT. It codes for CAYQWGSGNTIYF.

The rearrangement links TRBV20-1 to TRBJ2-5, with 8 bases matching TRBD2. The DNA end is a closer match to TRBJ2-1, so the J assignment may be wrong. Germline loops: CDR1 DFQATT, CDR2 SNEGSKA (reference sequence). CDR3 length: 15 amino acids. The CDR3 here is CSAQTSEVPGYEQFF. Written as DNA, the CDR3 is TGCAGTGCCCAGACTAGCGAGGTACCGGGTTATGAGCAGTTCTTC.